The T cell receptor (beta chain) described here comes from a study of shared clonotypes between healthy human individuals. Study-wide findings and caveats: In general, naive subsets displayed greater estimated richness than memory subsets did.

About this clone itself: Its antigen is not identified.

Division of CD4+ cells produced a CD45RA+ naive subset and a CD45RA-negative memory subset. In the original workflow: Filtering was not the same, since immunoSEQ gave junction-only sequences without quality scores. The method was immunoSEQ multiplex PCR; TCRdb's version includes in-frame clones alone and lacks a portion of them. That table furnishes V, J and clone size, whereas the DNA furnished D and trimming. Found here are more than 2,000,000 clones, 93% of them singletons; the top ten hold 0.39%. CDR1 and CDR2 from the germline V gene are SGHTS and YDEGEE. The CDR3 loop spans 11 amino acids. Trimming stripped 3 bases from V and 10 bases from J, with 10 bases between.

The rearrangement uses TRBV5-8 and TRBJ1-1, with D possibly matching TRBD1 (6 bases). The origin of this receptor is a man aged 18-30 years in good health. Some clones in this sample may be carry-over from other donors' samples. Sample: naive CD4+ T cells from PBMCs. Subset indicated: CD45RA+ positively selected. CDR3 protein: CASSWGASAFF. CDR3 DNA: TGTGCCAGCAGCTGGGGGGCTTCAGCTTTCTTT.